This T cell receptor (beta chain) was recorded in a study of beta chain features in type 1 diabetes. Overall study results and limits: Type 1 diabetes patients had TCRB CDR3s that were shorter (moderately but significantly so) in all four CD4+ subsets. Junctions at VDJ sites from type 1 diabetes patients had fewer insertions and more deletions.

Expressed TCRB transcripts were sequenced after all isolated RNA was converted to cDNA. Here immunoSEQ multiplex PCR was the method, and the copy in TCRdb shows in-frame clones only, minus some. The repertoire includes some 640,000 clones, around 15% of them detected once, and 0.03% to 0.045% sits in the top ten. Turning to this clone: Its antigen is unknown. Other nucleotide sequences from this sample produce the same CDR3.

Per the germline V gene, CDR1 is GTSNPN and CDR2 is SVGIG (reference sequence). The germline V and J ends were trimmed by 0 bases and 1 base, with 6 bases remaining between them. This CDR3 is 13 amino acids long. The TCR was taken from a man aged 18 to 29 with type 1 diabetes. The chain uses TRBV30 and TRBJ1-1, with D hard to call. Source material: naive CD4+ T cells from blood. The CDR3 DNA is TGTGCCTGGAGTGTCAGAAGGAACACTGAAGCTTTCTTT. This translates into CAWSVRRNTEAFF.